This T cell receptor (beta chain) came from a study of blood T cell repertoires in COVID-19. Study details: Italy, Spain and the United States were the sources of the convalescent and acute COVID-19 samples.

The method was immunoSEQ multiplex PCR; TCRdb's version includes in-frame clones alone and lacks a portion of them. The repertoire holds more than 200,000 clones, with approximately 85% as singletons. The CDR3 consists of 15 residues. Trimming shortened V by 5 bases and J by 4 bases, and 12 bases separated the two germline ends. The germline V gene encodes CDR1 SGHAT and CDR2 FQNNGV. The chain combines TRBV11-2 with TRBJ2-6; TRBD2 is a possible D gene (6 bases). Input material: peripheral blood. The receptor was derived from a woman of 80 years or more with COVID-19, enrolled during active disease. The CDR3, as DNA: TGTGCCAGCAGCCATCCGGCGGGGGGGGCCAACGTCCTGACTTTC. Protein product: CASSHPAGGANVLTF.